The present TCR beta chain was sequenced within a study of cytomegalovirus exposure and HLA in healthy donors. Notes on the study in general: Most CMV-associated TCR beta chains appeared HLA-restricted in a later analysis. A later analysis showed that HLA-associated TCR beta chains had undergone more clonal expansion than equally common others.

The CDR3 has 14 residues. The ends were cut back, 3 bases at V and 7 bases at J, with 12 bases in the middle. Per the germline V gene, CDR1 is LGHNT and CDR2 is FRNRAP. The study ran its PCR with 60 Vbeta and 13 Jbeta primers. The repertoire was sequenced with immunoSEQ multiplex PCR; TCRdb's copy has only in-frame clones and lacks some. The sample consists of some 110,000 clones, roughly three quarters of them appearing once. Notes on this clone: Antigen: not known.

The TCR sequence derives from a man younger than 40 in good health and CMV-seronegative. The chain employs TRBV12-5 and TRBJ1-4, with D unclear. Sample: PBMCs. The CDR3 nucleotides are TGTGCTAGTGGTTTACCGGGGTTGGGTGAAAAACTGTTTTTT. Encoded protein: CASGLPGLGEKLFF.